The 8 T cell receptor beta chains given below trace back to one sample, sequenced in a study of cytomegalovirus exposure and HLA in healthy donors. With 60 Vbeta and 13 Jbeta primers, the PCR was carried out. Assay used: immunoSEQ multiplex PCR; TCRdb lists only in-frame clones, some missing. The table includes 77,000 or so clones, over 70% detected once. The sequenced sample was PBMCs. The source is a woman aged 40-49 years in good health and CMV-seronegative.

The gene calls are TRBV6-6 and TRBJ1-2; no reliable D call. The CDR3 covers 16 residues. V lost 1 base and J lost 2, with 14 bases in between. Germline CDR1 reads MNHNY; CDR2 reads SVGAGI (reference sequence). In DNA, the CDR3 is TGTGCCAGCAGTTACTTAAAGGATGGAGGGAACTATGGCTACACCTTC. This gives the protein CASSYLKDGGNYGYTF.

CDR3 in DNA: TGTGCCAGCAGCGCAGACATCGACCACGGGGAGCCCCAGCATTTT. As protein: CASSADIDHGEPQHF. The V call is TRBV9, the J call TRBJ1-5; no definite D call. CDR1 SGDLS and CDR2 YYNGEE come from the germline V gene. The CDR3 is made up of 15 amino acids. The V and J ends lost 3 bases and 8 bases respectively, with 18 bases between them.

This chain links TRBV5-1 with TRBJ1-6; possibly TRBD1 for D (6 bases). Trimming shortened V by 0 bases and J by 7 bases, and 17 bases separated the two germline ends. CDR3 length: 17 amino acids. The germline V gene has CDR1 SGHRS and CDR2 YFSETQ. Here the CDR3 DNA reads TGCGCCAGCAGCTTGGAAGGGCCACAGGGCGGAAATTCACCCCTCCACTTT. Its protein product is CASSLEGPQGGNSPLHF.

The chain couples TRBV6-5 to TRBJ2-7; 10 bases line up with TRBD1. V was clipped by 7 bases and J by 5 bases; unmatched bases: 11. CDR1 MNHEY and CDR2 SVGAGI come from the germline V gene. This CDR3 is 15 amino acids long. DNA for the CDR3: TGTGCCAGCACTCTTTCCGGGACAGGGGCCAACGAGCAGTACTTC. Amino acids: CASTLSGTGANEQYF.

This clone occurred a few times. The chain recombines TRBV5-1 with TRBJ1-1, with TRBD1 matching 7 bases. V lost 4 bases and J lost 4; bases outside the gene matches: 10. The V gene's germline CDR1 is SGHRS and CDR2 YFSETQ. The CDR3 sequence is 15 residues long. Here the CDR3 reads CASSPTGEMGTEAFF. CDR3 bases: TGCGCCAGCAGCCCCACAGGGGAGATGGGCACTGAAGCTTTCTTT.

This rearrangement joins TRBV7-9 to TRBJ1-1, with 7 bases lining up with TRBD1. The CDR3 length is 14 residues. Per the germline V gene, CDR1 is SEHNR and CDR2 is FQNEAQ (reference sequence). V trimming: 3 bases; J trimming: 4 bases; junction bases outside the gene matches: 5. CDR3 residues: CASSFVSGGTEAFF. CDR3 coding DNA: TGTGCCAGCAGCTTCGTTTCAGGGGGCACTGAAGCTTTCTTT.

The table lists this clone with a few counts. V gene TRBV25-1 combines with J gene TRBJ2-5; TRBD1 agrees at 11 bases. This CDR3 spans 13 amino acids. J was trimmed by 5 bases and V by 9 bases; bases with no gene match: 5. Germline values: CDR1 MGHDK, CDR2 SYGVNS. The CDR3 reads CASGQGALETQYF. DNA of the CDR3: TGTGCCAGTGGACAGGGGGCTCTTGAGACCCAGTACTTC.

This chain joins TRBV29-1 and TRBJ2-5; 13 bases align to TRBD2. Trimming cost V 5 bases and J 4 bases; bases outside gene matches: 4. CDR3 size: 14 residues. Germline V lookup: CDR1 SQVTM, CDR2 ANQGSEA. In nucleotides, the CDR3 is TGCAGCGTTAGGACTAGCGGGAGTCCAGAGACCCAGTACTTC. This codes for CSVRTSGSPETQYF.